What follows are 27 T cell receptor beta chains derived from one specimen sequenced in a study of cytomegalovirus exposure and HLA in healthy donors. The study ran its PCR with 60 Vbeta and 13 Jbeta primers. Measured with immunoSEQ multiplex PCR; TCRdb has only the in-frame clones, and not every one. The table records some 190,000 clones, around 80% of them present only once. Sequencing was carried out using PBMCs. The receptors come from a woman aged 30 to 39 in good health and CMV-seropositive.

V and J are TRBV6-6 and TRBJ2-7, with D possibly being TRBD2 (5 bases). The CDR3 has 11 amino acids. Trimming removed 8 bases at V and 2 bases at J, with 7 bases between. Germline CDR1 and CDR2: MNHNY and SVGAGI (reference sequence). In nucleotides, the CDR3 is TGTGCCAGCCCCGGGACCTACGAGCAGTACTTC. Protein sequence: CASPGTYEQYF.

This clone was counted a single time. The CDR3 region is CASSVDRAGRSGANVLTF. CDR3 coding DNA: TGTGCCAGCAGCGTGGACAGGGCGGGTCGCTCTGGGGCCAACGTCCTGACTTTC. The chain joins TRBV9 to TRBJ2-6; 8 bases agree with TRBD1. V shed 2 bases, J shed 0 bases, and the junction held 7 bases outside the gene matches. Looked up from germline, CDR1 is SGDLS and CDR2 is YYNGEE. The CDR3 length is 18 residues.

The chain has TRBV7-2 and TRBJ2-2; possibly TRBD2 for D (6 bases). The V gene lost 5 bases and the J gene lost 1 base, with 8 bases spanning the gap. This CDR3 contains 14 residues. Germline loops: CDR1 SGHTA, CDR2 FQGNSA. The CDR3 region is CASSISGNTGELFF. The CDR3 nucleotides are TGTGCCAGCAGCATTAGCGGGAACACCGGGGAGCTGTTTTTT.

The chain combines TRBV9 with TRBJ2-3, with TRBD1 identical over 7 bases. The junction had 7 bases not matched to a gene; V was cut back by 3 bases and J by 6 bases. Per germline, CDR1 SGDLS and CDR2 YYNGEE. The CDR3 spans 14 residues. The CDR3 is CASSEQGRKDTQYF. CDR3 bases: TGTGCCAGCAGCGAACAGGGGCGAAAGGATACGCAGTATTTT.

The J gene is TRBJ2-3, the V gene TRBV7-8, with 15 positions matching TRBD2. Germline CDR1 SGHVS, CDR2 FQNEAQ. The CDR3 contains 20 residues. The ends lost 0 bases at V and 0 bases at J; junction bases unmatched: 7. The CDR3 spells CASSLAGLAGGYLSTDTQYF. CDR3 DNA sequence: TGTGCCAGCAGCTTAGCCGGACTAGCGGGGGGGTACCTTAGCACAGATACGCAGTATTTT.

The DNA for the CDR3 is TGTGCCAGCAGACGGGCAGATACGCAGTATTTT. The encoded protein is CASRRADTQYF. The chain couples TRBV28 to TRBJ2-3, with D unresolved. Per the germline V gene, CDR1 is MDHEN and CDR2 is SYDVKM. CDR3 size: 11 residues. V was clipped by 6 bases and J by 4 bases, with 5 bases between them.

The rearrangement uses TRBV28 and TRBJ1-4, with D possibly being TRBD1 (5 bases). CDR1 MDHEN and CDR2 SYDVKM come from the germline V gene. The CDR3 contains 13 residues. The germline V and J ends were trimmed by 5 bases and 7 bases, with 11 bases remaining between them. The CDR3 reads CASSQGSREKLFF. The CDR3 DNA is TGTGCCAGCAGTCAGGGATCTCGTGAAAAACTGTTTTTT. The complete variable domain, with remaining parts taken from reference TRBV28 and TRBJ1-4, reads DVKVTQSSRYLVKRTGEKVFLECVQDMDHENMFWYRQDPGLGLRLIYFSYDVKMKEKGDIPEGYSVSREKKERFSLILESASTNQTSMYLCASSQGSREKLFFGSGTQLSVL.

The chain links TRBV5-1 to TRBJ2-1; TRBD2 matches 7 bases. Per germline, CDR1 SGHRS and CDR2 YFSETQ. The CDR3 has 15 amino acids. The junction had 1 base not matched to a gene; V was cut back by 0 bases and J by 1 base. As DNA, the CDR3 is TGCGCCAGCAGCTTGGACGGGGGGTCCTACAATGAGCAGTTCTTC. Residues: CASSLDGGSYNEQFF.

Written as DNA, the CDR3 is TGTGCCAGCAGTTACGGACAGGGGGCCACTGAAGCTTTCTTT. This translates into CASSYGQGATEAFF. The chain has TRBV7-9 and TRBJ1-1; 11 bases match TRBD1. Trimming at V came to 6 bases and at J to 4 bases, leaving 4 bases not matched to a gene. Germline CDR1 SEHNR, CDR2 FQNEAQ (reference sequence). The CDR3 totals 14 residues.

The chain combines TRBV5-1 with TRBJ2-2; D is possibly TRBD1 (6 bases). The V end lost 7 bases, the J end lost 5 bases, and 15 bases lay between the germline ends. CDR3 length: 14 amino acids. Looked up from germline, CDR1 is SGHRS and CDR2 is YFSETQ. Written as DNA, the CDR3 is TGCGCCAGCGCCAAGGGGGAATCAACCGGGGAGCTGTTTTTT. The encoded protein is CASAKGESTGELFF.

The chain carries TRBV2 and TRBJ1-4, with D hard to call. This CDR3 spans 15 amino acids. From germline, CDR1 is SNHLY and CDR2 FYNNEI. Trimming shortened V by 3 bases and J by 4 bases, and 12 bases separated the two germline ends. This chain's CDR3 is CASSDYVQINEKLFF. Here the CDR3 DNA reads TGTGCCAGCAGTGATTACGTACAGATTAATGAAAAACTGTTTTTT. Using reference TRBV2 and TRBJ1-4 for the parts outside the CDR3, the full variable domain is EPEVTQTPSHQVTQMGQEVILRCVPISNHLYFYWYRQILGQKVEFLVSFYNNEISEKSEIFDDQFSVERPDGSNFTLKIRSTKLEDSAMYFCASSDYVQINEKLFFGSGTQLSVL.

J is TRBJ1-5 and V is TRBV19; D is unresolved. Germline V CDR1 and CDR2: LNHDA, SQIVND (reference sequence). The CDR3 is 14 residues long. The V and J ends lost 8 bases and 0 bases respectively, with 11 bases between them. The CDR3 DNA sequence: TGTGCCAGTGGTTACACGTATAGCAATCAGCCCCAGCATTTT. It translates to CASGYTYSNQPQHF.

The gene calls are TRBV9 and TRBJ2-4, with 8 bases fitting TRBD2. The CDR3 extends over 15 amino acids. Germline V gene sequence: CDR1 SGDLS, CDR2 YYNGEE. V shed 4 bases, J shed 8 bases, and the junction held 11 bases outside the gene matches. CDR3 in amino acids: CASSTAGAYRDIQYF. In DNA, the CDR3 is TGTGCCAGCAGCACAGCGGGGGCCTATAGGGACATTCAGTACTTC.

The V and J genes are TRBV27 and TRBJ1-5, with 9 bases aligning to TRBD1. The CDR3 sequence is 17 residues long. The germline V gene encodes CDR1 MNHEY and CDR2 SMNVEV (reference sequence). V gave up 5 bases and J gave up 11 bases; unmatched junction bases: 19. As DNA, the CDR3 is TGTGCCAGCAGTCGAAGCCGCCGTTGGGACAGGGACGCAGCCCAGCATTTT. It translates to CASSRSRRWDRDAAQHF.

The chain links TRBV10-3 to TRBJ1-4; 8 bases agree with TRBD1. V shed 2 bases, J shed 7 bases, and the junction held 3 bases outside the gene matches. Germline values: CDR1 ENHRY, CDR2 SYGVKD. This CDR3 has 14 residues. The CDR3 DNA reads as TGTGCCATCAGTGAGGGCAGGGGGCCTGAAAAACTGTTTTTT. This gives the protein CAISEGRGPEKLFF.

The chain employs TRBV7-9 and TRBJ2-1, with 15 positions matching TRBD2. The CDR3 contains 16 residues. The ends lost 2 bases at V and 9 bases at J; junction bases unmatched: 5. In germline, CDR1 is SEHNR, CDR2 FQNEAQ (reference sequence). The CDR3 protein is CASSLSGLAGGSEQFF. The CDR3 DNA reads as TGTGCCAGCAGCTTATCGGGACTAGCGGGGGGTAGTGAGCAGTTCTTC.

The chain combines TRBV19 with TRBJ1-3; 8 positions match TRBD1. This CDR3 region has 17 residues. V lost 5 bases, J lost 0 bases, and 9 bases stayed unmatched. Germline V gene sequence: CDR1 LNHDA, CDR2 SQIVND (reference sequence). The CDR3 here is CASSVLRGQSSGNTIYF. The CDR3 DNA reads as TGTGCCAGTAGTGTCCTCAGGGGGCAAAGCTCTGGAAACACCATATATTTT.

This clone was seen only once. The junction differs from germline at one of its ends, possibly a read error. Other nucleotide sequences from this sample produce the same CDR3. V and J are TRBV7-9 and TRBJ2-7; the D gene is possibly TRBD2 (5 bases). Germline V CDR1 and CDR2: SEHNR, FQNEAQ (reference sequence). There are 12 residues in the CDR3. CDR3: CSSTRGSYEQYF. CDR3 in DNA: TGTTCCAGCACCCGCGGGTCCTACGAGCAGTACTTC.

This sequence joins TRBV7-2 and TRBJ2-1, with 10 bases lining up with TRBD2. The CDR3 runs 16 residues. V lost 7 bases and J lost 1; bases outside the gene matches: 7. Germline lookup yields CDR1 SGHTA and CDR2 FQGNSA. CDR3 nucleotide sequence: TGTGCCAGCATCGAGAGCGGGGGGGCTTCCTACAATGAGCAGTTCTTC. Amino acids: CASIESGGASYNEQFF.

V is TRBV15 and J is TRBJ2-5; D is possibly TRBD1 (6 bases). The J call is doubtful: the DNA matches TRBJ2-7 better. Germline CDR1 is LNHNV and CDR2 is YYDKDF (reference sequence). The CDR3 length is 16 residues. In DNA form, the CDR3 reads TGTGCCACCAGCAGAGAGGGGCCGGGACAAATCTACGAGCAGTACTTC. It translates to CATSREGPGQIYEQYF.

This chain joins TRBV18 and TRBJ1-4; D may be TRBD1 (6 bases). The length of the CDR3 is 15 residues. Germline V gene lookup returns CDR1 KGHSH and CDR2 LQKENI. Trimming shortened V by 4 bases and J by 10 bases, and 19 bases separated the two germline ends. The CDR3 DNA sequence: TGTGCCAGCTCACAAAGCGACCAACGGGGGGCAAAACTGTTTTTT. Protein product: CASSQSDQRGAKLFF.

The chain recombines TRBV10-3 with TRBJ2-5; TRBD1 matches 7 bases. The DNA matches TRBJ2-7 better at its end, which makes the J call doubtful. This CDR3 region has 13 residues. Germline values: CDR1 ENHRY, CDR2 SYGVKD. Here the CDR3 DNA reads TGTGCCATCAGAGGGACAGACTCCTACGAGCAGTACTTC. This codes for CAIRGTDSYEQYF.

V and J are TRBV2 and TRBJ1-2; the D gene is possibly TRBD1 (5 bases). Germline CDR1 and CDR2: SNHLY and FYNNEI. Trimming took 6 bases from V and 8 from J, leaving 22 bases between them. The CDR3 has 15 residues. Here the CDR3 DNA reads TGTGCCAGCAGGGAGGGCGCAGGGAGGTTTTGGGGCTACACCTTC. It is translated as CASREGAGRFWGYTF.

Only a few counts were recorded for this clone. This chain uses TRBV5-1 with TRBJ2-3; maybe TRBD2 (6 bases). The V end lost 0 bases, the J end lost 2 bases, and 16 bases lay between the germline ends. The length of the CDR3 is 17 residues. Germline CDR1 SGHRS, CDR2 YFSETQ. The CDR3 coding sequence is TGCGCCAGCAGCTTGGGGGGAGCTAGCGTGAACACAGATACGCAGTATTTT. Amino acid sequence: CASSLGGASVNTDTQYF.

The J gene is TRBJ2-1, the V gene TRBV28; the match to TRBD2 covers 8 bases. This CDR3 is built from 16 residues. Per germline, CDR1 MDHEN and CDR2 SYDVKM. V dropped 7 bases and J dropped 4; count of bases not matched to a gene: 12. The CDR3 region has the DNA TGTGCCAGCACCCCTGGGGGACTAGAGTGGTACAATGAGCAGTTCTTC. It yields the protein CASTPGGLEWYNEQFF.

CDR3 amino acids: CASSISGTGYGEQYF. The DNA of the CDR3 is TGTGCCAGTAGTATCTCCGGGACAGGGTACGGCGAGCAGTACTTC. The chain combines TRBV19 with TRBJ2-7, with TRBD1 identical over 9 bases. J was trimmed by 6 bases and V by 3 bases; bases with no gene match: 9. Germline V gene lookup returns CDR1 LNHDA and CDR2 SQIVND (reference sequence). This CDR3 comprises 15 residues.

This clone has only a few counts. The V call is TRBV6-5, the J call TRBJ1-2, with no clear D. This CDR3 contains 13 residues. Germline V gene data show CDR1 as MNHEY and CDR2 as SVGAGI. V lost 5 bases to trimming and J lost 3 bases, with 10 bases between them. CDR3: CASSPGSYYGYTF. Written as DNA, the CDR3 is TGTGCCAGCAGTCCGGGGAGCTACTATGGCTACACCTTC.